This paragraph reports one TCR beta chain. Its specificity is not known. This CDR3 contains 16 residues. Germline loops: CDR1 LGHNA, CDR2 YNFKEQ. Deletions cut 3 bases from V and 3 bases from J, with 15 bases between. These data are taken from a study of somatic mutations in cytotoxic T cells in rheumatoid arthritis. The table came from immunoSEQ multiplex PCR; TCRdb's copy has only in-frame clones and leaves some out. The table shows 15,000 to 20,000 clones, with around 80% occurring only once. Study results and limitations: Rheumatoid arthritis patients showed CD8+ clonality increasing with age, unlike healthy controls. Rheumatoid arthritis patients showed slight TRBV07 underrepresentation, unadjusted for multiple comparisons.

The receptor comes from an adult with rheumatoid arthritis. Sequenced material: CD8+ T cells sorted from blood. The gene calls are TRBV4-2 and TRBJ2-1; TRBD2 is a possible D gene (6 bases). The CDR3 here is CASSQAGRPYYNEQFF. The CDR3 DNA is TGTGCCAGCAGCCAGGCGGGGAGGCCCTACTACAATGAGCAGTTCTTC.